The sequence of this TCR beta chain was determined in a study of breast tumors, draining lymph nodes, adjacent tissues. MiXCR, run by TCRdb on the multiplex PCR reads, gives a single entry per CDR3 protein. There are 100,000 or so distinct CDR3 sequences in the sample; around 20% occur only once, and under 1.5% lies in the top ten. Trimming at V came to 0 bases and at J to 2 bases, leaving 2 bases not matched to a gene. The CDR3 runs 14 residues. Germline lookup yields CDR1 SGHRS and CDR2 YFSETQ. This clonotype was detected ten times or more. The antigen remains unidentified. Study-wide findings and caveats: The lymph node origin of tumor T cells was framed as consistent with a hypothesis, not demonstrated. Luminal-like breast cancer showed significantly higher tumor–nontumor repertoire similarity than basal-like.

The lymph nodes were axillary draining lymph nodes from breast cancer patients. The TCR comes from a female donor with breast cancer. Some clones in this sample may be carry-over from other donors' samples. The J gene is TRBJ2-7, the V gene TRBV5-1; TRBD1 aligns across 7 bases. Sequencing was performed on axillary lymph node tissue. CDR3 loop: CASSLGDSTYEQYF. The CDR3 bases are TGCGCCAGCAGCTTGGGGGACAGCACCTACGAGCAGTACTTC.